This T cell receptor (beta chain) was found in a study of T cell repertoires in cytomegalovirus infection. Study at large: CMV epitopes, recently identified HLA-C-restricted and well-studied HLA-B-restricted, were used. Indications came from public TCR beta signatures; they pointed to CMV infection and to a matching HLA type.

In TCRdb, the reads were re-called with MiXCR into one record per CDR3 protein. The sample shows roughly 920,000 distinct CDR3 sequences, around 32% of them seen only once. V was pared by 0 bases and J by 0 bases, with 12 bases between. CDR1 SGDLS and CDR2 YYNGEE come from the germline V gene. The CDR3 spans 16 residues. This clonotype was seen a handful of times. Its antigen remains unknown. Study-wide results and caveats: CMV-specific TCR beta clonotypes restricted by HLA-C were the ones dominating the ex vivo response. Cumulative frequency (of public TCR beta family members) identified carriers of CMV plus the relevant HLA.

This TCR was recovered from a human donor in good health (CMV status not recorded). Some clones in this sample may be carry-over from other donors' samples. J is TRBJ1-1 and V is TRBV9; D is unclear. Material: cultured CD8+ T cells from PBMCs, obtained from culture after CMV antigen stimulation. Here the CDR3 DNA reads TGTGCCAGCAGCGTAGAACGGTCCGGGATGAACACTGAAGCTTTCTTT. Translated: CASSVERSGMNTEAFF.